This entry describes one T cell receptor beta chain. Its antigen is as yet unknown. The PCR was carried out with 60 Vbeta primers and 13 Jbeta primers. Measured with immunoSEQ multiplex PCR; TCRdb has only the in-frame clones, and not every one. The sample records around 130,000 clones, about three quarters being singletons. The data were taken from a study of cytomegalovirus exposure and HLA in healthy donors. General study points: Serostatus for CMV was the only available immune exposure information.

This CDR3 is 15 amino acids long. The germline V gene has CDR1 SGHRS and CDR2 YFSETQ. With 3 bases clipped from V and 6 bases from J, the junction kept 11 bases outside the gene matches. The sample taken for sequencing was PBMCs. The rearrangement links TRBV5-1 to TRBJ2-7; 8 bases line up with TRBD1. The clonotype originates from a human donor in good health. Here the CDR3 reads CASSWTGPEGPEQYF. CDR3 DNA sequence: TGCGCCAGCAGCTGGACAGGGCCTGAGGGGCCCGAGCAGTACTTC.